Sequencing of this T cell receptor (beta chain) was carried out in a study of CD8+ T cells in alopecia areata. Study-level background: The drug, oral tofacitinib, was given to treated patients at 5 to 10 mg twice daily.

The investigators collected lesional scalp punch biopsies and peripheral blood from alopecia areata patients. It was cDNA, reverse transcribed from extracted RNA, that served as the sequencing template. Clones were read by immunoSEQ multiplex PCR, and TCRdb kept only the in-frame ones, dropping some. The sample has some 180,000 clones, approximately 62% seen once. Germline V CDR1 and CDR2: GTSNPN, SVGIG (reference sequence). Trimming pared 0 bases from V and 7 bases from J, leaving 13 bases between. The CDR3 runs to 15 residues. V usage is TRBV30 and J usage is TRBJ1-6; D gene ambiguous. This clonotype originated in a human donor with alopecia areata. The specimen was CD4+ T cells sorted from blood, collected at week 0. The CDR3 nucleotides read TGTGCCTGGAGTGTGTATAATAGCGGGAATTCACCCCTCCACTTT. This sequence encodes CAWSVYNSGNSPLHF. Drawing the rest from reference TRBV30 and TRBJ1-6, the complete variable domain is SQTIHQWPATLVQPVGSPLSLECTVEGTSNPNLYWYRQAAGRGLQLLFYSVGIGQISSEVPQNLSASRPQDRQFILSSKKLLLSDSGFYLCAWSVYNSGNSPLHFGNGTRLTVT.